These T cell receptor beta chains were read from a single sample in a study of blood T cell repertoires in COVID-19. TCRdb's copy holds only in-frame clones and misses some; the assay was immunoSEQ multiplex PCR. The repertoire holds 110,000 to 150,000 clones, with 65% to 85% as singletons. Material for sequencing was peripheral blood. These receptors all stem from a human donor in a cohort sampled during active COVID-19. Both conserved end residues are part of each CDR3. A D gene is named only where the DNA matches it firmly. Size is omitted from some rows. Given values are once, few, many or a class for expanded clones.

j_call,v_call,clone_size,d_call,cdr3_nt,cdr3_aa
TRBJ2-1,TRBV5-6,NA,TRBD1,TGTGCCAGCAGCTTGTTCGGGACAGGGGGAAATGAGCAGTTCTTC,CASSLFGTGGNEQFF
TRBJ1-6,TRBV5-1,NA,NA,TGCGCCAGCAGCTTGTCGGGGGATTATAATTCACCCCTCCACTTT,CASSLSGDYNSPLHF
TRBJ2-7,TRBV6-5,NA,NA,TGTGCCAGCAGGCGAGGGGGTGGGCACTACGAGCAGTACTTC,CASRRGGGHYEQYF
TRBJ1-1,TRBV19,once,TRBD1,TGTGCCAGTAGTAAGCGGACAGGGGATACTGAAGCTTTCTTT,CASSKRTGDTEAFF
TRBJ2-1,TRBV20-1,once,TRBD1,TGCAGTGCTAGTGGGGGACAGGGGGTCTACAATGAGCAGTTCTTC,CSASGGQGVYNEQFF
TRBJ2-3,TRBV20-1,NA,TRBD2,TGCAGTGCTAGTATGGCTAGCGGGGGGGGAGTATCTAGCACAGATACGCAGTATTTT,CSASMASGGGVSSTDTQYF
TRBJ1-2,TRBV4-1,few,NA,TGCGCCAGCAGCCAAGATGCAGGGACTCGTGGCTACACCTTC,CASSQDAGTRGYTF
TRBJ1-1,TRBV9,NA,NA,TGTGCCAGCAGCGTAGGTCAAGGGGGGGACACTGAAGCTTTCTTT,CASSVGQGGDTEAFF
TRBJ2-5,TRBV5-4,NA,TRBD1,TGTGCCAGCAGCCTATCCTACAGGGGGCAAGAGACCCAGTACTTC,CASSLSYRGQETQYF
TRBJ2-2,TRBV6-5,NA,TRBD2,TGTGCCAGCAGTCCTACTAGCGGAAACACCGGGGAGCTGTTTTTT,CASSPTSGNTGELFF
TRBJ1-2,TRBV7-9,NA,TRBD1,TGTGCCAGCAGCCCCGGGACAGGCTTGGGTGGCTACACCTTC,CASSPGTGLGGYTF
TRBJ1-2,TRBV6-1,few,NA,TGTGCCAGCAGTGATCGAAAGGAGGGTAACTATGGCTACACCTTC,CASSDRKEGNYGYTF
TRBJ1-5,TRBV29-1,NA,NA,TGCAGCGTTAGGGTTCAGGGTGAAGGCAATCAGCCCCAGCATTTT,CSVRVQGEGNQPQHF
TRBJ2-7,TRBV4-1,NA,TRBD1,TGCGCCAGCAGCCAAGATGCGGGACAGGGTAGCTACGAGCAGTACTTC,CASSQDAGQGSYEQYF
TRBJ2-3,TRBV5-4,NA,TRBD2,TGTGCCAGCAGCCCCGGGACTAGTCCAGATACGCAGTATTTT,CASSPGTSPDTQYF
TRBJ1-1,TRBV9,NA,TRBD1,TGTGCCAGCAGCCCCCGACAGGGTCGGAACACTGAAGCTTTCTTT,CASSPRQGRNTEAFF
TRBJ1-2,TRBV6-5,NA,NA,TGTGCCAGCAGTTACGGGAGACACTCTAACTATGGCTACACCTTC,CASSYGRHSNYGYTF
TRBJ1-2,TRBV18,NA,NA,TGTGCCAGCTCACCCGCAGGGGCGGATGGCTACACCTTC,CASSPAGADGYTF
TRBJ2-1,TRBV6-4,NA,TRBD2,TGTGCCAGCAGTGATCAGGCGGGGGGTTTATCTGAGCAGTTCTTC,CASSDQAGGLSEQFF
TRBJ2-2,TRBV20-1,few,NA,TGCAGTGCCCCCTCCCTCGGGGAGCTGTTTTTT,CSAPSLGELFF
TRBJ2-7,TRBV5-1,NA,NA,TGCGCCAGCAGTTCGAGGGACGAGCAGTACTTC,CASSSRDEQYF
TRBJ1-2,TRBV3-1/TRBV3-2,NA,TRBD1,TGTGCCAGCAGCCAAGACCCACAGGGGGTAGCCTACACCTTC,CASSQDPQGVAYTF
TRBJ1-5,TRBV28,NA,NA,TGTGCCAGCAGGGTCTCGGCGGATCAGCCCCAGCATTTT,CASRVSADQPQHF
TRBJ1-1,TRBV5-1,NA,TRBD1,TGCGCCAGCAGCTGGACAGGGCTGAACACTGAAGCTTTCTTT,CASSWTGLNTEAFF
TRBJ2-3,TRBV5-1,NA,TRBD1,TGCGCCAGCACCTTGGGGACAGGGTACACAGATACGCAGTATTTT,CASTLGTGYTDTQYF
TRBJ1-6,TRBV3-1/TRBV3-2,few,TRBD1,TGTGCCAGCAGCCAAGATGGACAGGGGAATTCACCCCTCCACTTT,CASSQDGQGNSPLHF
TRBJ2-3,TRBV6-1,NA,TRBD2,TGTGCCAGCAGTGAAGGAAATAGCGGGGGGGTCTGGGGAGCAGATACGCAGTATTTT,CASSEGNSGGVWGADTQYF
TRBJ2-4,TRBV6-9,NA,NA,TGTGCTGGGGAGACGGGAAGCGAGGACATTCAGTACTTC,CAGETGSEDIQYF
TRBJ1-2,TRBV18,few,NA,TGTGCCAGCTCGCCGGACAGATACTATGGCTACACCTTC,CASSPDRYYGYTF
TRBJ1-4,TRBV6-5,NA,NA,TGTGCCAGCAGTTACAGGGGTGACGAAAAACTGTTTTTT,CASSYRGDEKLFF
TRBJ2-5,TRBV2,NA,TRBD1,TGTGCCAGCAGGACCCGGGACAGGGACCGGCGGGAGACCCAGTACTTC,CASRTRDRDRRETQYF
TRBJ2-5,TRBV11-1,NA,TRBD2,TGTGCCAGCAGCCCACTGAGCGGGGGCCCGGAAGAGACCCAGTACTTC,CASSPLSGGPEETQYF
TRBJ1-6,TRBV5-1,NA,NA,TGCGCCAGCAGCTTGTTCCTCCCGACAGGCTCCTATAATTCACCCCTCCACTTT,CASSLFLPTGSYNSPLHF
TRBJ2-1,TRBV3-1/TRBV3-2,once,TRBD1,TGTGCCAGCAGCCCTATACAGGGGGGCTACTACAATGAGCAGTTCTTC,CASSPIQGGYYNEQFF
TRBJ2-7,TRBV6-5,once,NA,TGTGCCAGCACCCGAGGACATTCCTACGAGCAGTACTTC,CASTRGHSYEQYF
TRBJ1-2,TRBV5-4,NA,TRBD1,TGTGCCAGCTTGGAAAGACAGGGCAGAAACTATGGCTACACCTTC,CASLERQGRNYGYTF
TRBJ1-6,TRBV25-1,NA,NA,TGTGCCAGCAGTGAATCGCCACCGGGAACTGGTAATTCACCCCTCCACTTT,CASSESPPGTGNSPLHF
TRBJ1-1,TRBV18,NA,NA,TGTGCCAGCTCACTCAGGGAGAACACTGAAGCTTTCTTT,CASSLRENTEAFF
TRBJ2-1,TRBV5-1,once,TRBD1,TGCGCCAGCAGCTTGGCGATCGGGACAGCAGCCAATGAGCAGTTCTTC,CASSLAIGTAANEQFF
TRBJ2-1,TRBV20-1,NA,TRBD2,TGCAGTGCTAGTCCCTTAGCGGGGGGGTACAATGAGCAGTTCTTC,CSASPLAGGYNEQFF
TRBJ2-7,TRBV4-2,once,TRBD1,TGTGCCAGCAGCCAACCGGGACAGCTCTACGAGCAGTACTTC,CASSQPGQLYEQYF
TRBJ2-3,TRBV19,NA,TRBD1,TGTGCCAGTACCACCTCCCGGGGGACAGGGAGCACAGATACGCAGTATTTT,CASTTSRGTGSTDTQYF
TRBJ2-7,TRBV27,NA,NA,TGTGCCAGCAGTTTAAGGGGGTCCGCCTACGAGCAGTACTTC,CASSLRGSAYEQYF
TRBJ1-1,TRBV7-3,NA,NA,TGTGCCAGCAGCTTAGGCGGTTGGAACACTGAAGCTTTCTTT,CASSLGGWNTEAFF
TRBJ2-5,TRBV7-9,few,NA,TGTGCCAGCAGCTTTGTTCGACAGCCCGAAGAGACCCAGTACTTC,CASSFVRQPEETQYF
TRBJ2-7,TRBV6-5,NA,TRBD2,TGTGCCAGCAGCAGGCCCAGCGGGGGGAACTACGAGCAGTACTTC,CASSRPSGGNYEQYF
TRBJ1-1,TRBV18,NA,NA,TGTGCCAGCTCACCTACAGGGAGCACTGAAGCTTTCTTT,CASSPTGSTEAFF
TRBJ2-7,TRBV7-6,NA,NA,TGTGCCAGCAGCTTAGCTTCCAGGTCAGCCCACTACGAGCAGTACTTC,CASSLASRSAHYEQYF
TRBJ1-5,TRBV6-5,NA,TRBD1,TGTGCCAGCAGTCGTGGACAGGTCAATCAGCCCCAGCATTTT,CASSRGQVNQPQHF
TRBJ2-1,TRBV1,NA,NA,TGCACCAGCAGCCAAGAAGCTAGCCACAATGAGCAGTTCTTC,CTSSQEASHNEQFF
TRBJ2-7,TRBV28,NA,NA,TGTGCCAGCAGCCAAAATTACGAGCAGTACTTC,CASSQNYEQYF
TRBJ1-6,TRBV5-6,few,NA,TGTGCCAGCAGCTTGAAGGGGGTTATTACTTCACCCCTCCACTTT,CASSLKGVITSPLHF
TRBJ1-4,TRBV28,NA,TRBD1,TGTGCCAGCAGTGCACCGGGACAGGGGATAAGAGAAAAACTGTTTTTT,CASSAPGQGIREKLFF
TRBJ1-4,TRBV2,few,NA,TGTGCCAGCAGGTTTGACAGACTCCATAATGAAAAACTGTTTTTT,CASRFDRLHNEKLFF
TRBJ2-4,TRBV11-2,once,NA,TGTGCCAGCAGCTTCGTCGGGGGTAACATTCAGTACTTC,CASSFVGGNIQYF
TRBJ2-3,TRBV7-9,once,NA,TGTGCCAGCAGCTCCTGGAGATCGGGCCGGGGTGTTTTGGATACGCAGTATTTT,CASSSWRSGRGVLDTQYF
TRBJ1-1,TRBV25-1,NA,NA,TGTGCCAGCAGTGAATTCGGAGCCTACGACACTGAAGCTTTCTTT,CASSEFGAYDTEAFF
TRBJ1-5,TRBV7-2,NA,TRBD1,TGTGCCAGCAGCCCCCGACAGGGGTACAATCAGCCCCAGCATTTT,CASSPRQGYNQPQHF